This T cell receptor (beta chain) appears in the sequencing data of a study of tumour-infiltrating T cells in Burkitt lymphoma. About the research overall: Overall and progression-free survival were predicted by productive clonality.

The V segment lost 0 bases and the J segment 4 bases; nucleotides outside the gene matches: 6. Germline V CDR1 and CDR2: SGHTA, FQGNSA. CDR3 length equals 17 residues. The repertoire was sequenced with immunoSEQ multiplex PCR; TCRdb's copy has only in-frame clones and lacks some. Of approximately 15,000 clones listed, around four fifths are singletons. The receptor's source is a human donor with diffuse large B-cell lymphoma. The rearrangement uses TRBV7-2 and TRBJ2-1, with TRBD2 matching over 10 bases. The source material was tumor tissue. CDR3 loop: CASSLAGGLAAYNEQFF. DNA for the CDR3: TGTGCCAGCAGCTTAGCCGGTGGACTAGCGGCATACAATGAGCAGTTCTTC.